This T cell receptor beta chain was recovered during a study of shared clonotypes between healthy human individuals. This CDR3 is 19 amino acids long. Unmatched junction bases numbered 14, after V lost 3 bases and J lost 6 bases. Germline CDR1 SEHNR, CDR2 FQNEAQ (reference sequence). Some clones are missing from TCRdb's copy, which holds only in-frame ones; the method was immunoSEQ multiplex PCR. The sample carries approximately 1.5 million clones, approximately 98% recorded once. The rearrangement joins TRBV7-9 to TRBJ2-2; TRBD2 matches at 12 bases. Material for sequencing was naive CD4+ T cells sorted from blood. Subset: CD45RA+ positively selected. This clonotype was sampled from a man aged 25-45 years in good health. The CDR3 DNA follows: TGTGCCAGCAGCTTCAAAGGACTAGCGGGGAGAGGGGGCTCCGGGGAGCTGTTTTTT. It yields the protein CASSFKGLAGRGGSGELFF.